A single sample is the source of the 9 T cell receptor beta chains below, sequenced in a study of radiation and T cells in renal cell carcinoma. Time point denoted: blood 2 weeks post-SBRT. Treatment specified: 15 Gy SBRT to primary tumor, nephrectomy 4 weeks later. Profiled with immunoSEQ multiplex PCR; TCRdb holds only in-frame clones, not every one. Altogether 100,000 to 150,000 clones are present, 81% being singletons, with the ten largest covering around 6.1%. The source was blood, collected from a patient whose treatment included radiotherapy and nephrectomy. These receptors came from a man aged 50-60 years with renal cell carcinoma.

This clone was seen once. The CDR3: CASGLPNLGNGYTF. CDR3 nucleotides: TGTGCTAGTGGTTTGCCCAACTTGGGGAATGGCTACACCTTC. The chain joins TRBV12-5 to TRBJ1-2, with D hard to call. Trimming took off 2 bases at V and 6 bases at J, with 13 bases between the two ends. CDR1 LGHNT and CDR2 FRNRAP come from the germline V gene. There are 14 residues in the CDR3.

The V and J genes are TRBV29-1 and TRBJ1-2; 10 nucleotides match TRBD1. V dropped 7 bases and J dropped 5; count of bases not matched to a gene: 13. Germline V gene sequence: CDR1 SQVTM, CDR2 ANQGSEA. There are 15 residues in the CDR3. The CDR3 sequence is CSAVNSGDRGYGYTF. The CDR3 DNA is TGCAGCGCAGTCAACTCGGGGGACAGGGGTTATGGCTACACCTTC.

The chain has TRBV9 and TRBJ2-7, with 9 positions matching TRBD1. Germline-derived CDR1 and CDR2 are SGDLS and YYNGEE. The V gene end was trimmed by 4 bases and the J gene end by 4 bases; junction bases not matched to a gene: 12. The CDR3 consists of 16 residues. CDR3 DNA: TGTGCCAGCAGCTCATCCGGGACAGGGAATAGATACGAGCAGTACTTC. It is translated as CASSSSGTGNRYEQYF.

This clone was counted a few times. The chain joins TRBV19 to TRBJ2-2, with TRBD1 identical over 7 bases. Germline-derived CDR1 and CDR2 are LNHDA and SQIVND (reference sequence). The CDR3 loop spans 15 amino acids. The ends lost 1 base at V and 1 base at J; junction bases unmatched: 0. The CDR3 spells CASSIGQGNTGELFF. Written as DNA, the CDR3 is TGTGCCAGTAGTATAGGACAGGGGAACACCGGGGAGCTGTTTTTT.

The CDR3 bases are TGTGCCATCAGGGAGAACACTGAAGCTTTCTTT. Its translation is CAIRENTEAFF. V is TRBV10-3 and J is TRBJ1-1; D is ambiguous. CDR1 is ENHRY, CDR2 SYGVKD, per germline. V dropped 6 bases and J dropped 1 base, with 3 bases sitting between them. The CDR3 spans 11 residues.

The chain carries TRBV6-6 and TRBJ2-1; D is uncertain. V shed 10 bases and J shed 0 bases, with 16 bases lying between them. The CDR3 has 15 residues. CDR1 is MNHNY and CDR2 is SVGAGI in the germline V gene (reference sequence). CDR3 in DNA: TGTGCCACCACAGTCCATTTGAGCTCCTACAATGAGCAGTTCTTC. It encodes CATTVHLSSYNEQFF.

This clone appeared once. The V gene is TRBV5-1, the J gene TRBJ2-2; the match to TRBD1 covers 11 bases. Germline V gene sequence: CDR1 SGHRS, CDR2 YFSETQ. The length of the CDR3 is 17 residues. V was pared by 2 bases and J by 3 bases, with 6 bases of the junction left unmatched. DNA for the CDR3: TGCGCCAGCAGCTTAGTACCGGGACAGGGGGACACCGGGGAGCTGTTTTTT. Translated: CASSLVPGQGDTGELFF.

V usage is TRBV12-5 and J usage is TRBJ1-2; no clear D gene. The CDR3 spans 21 residues. The V end was cut by 0 bases, the J end by 1 base, with 27 bases between. Germline V gene sequence: CDR1 LGHNT, CDR2 FRNRAP. The CDR3 nucleotides are TGTGCTAGTGGTTTGGTCGTTAACCTGGGCGAGGATTTCCTGTATAACTATGGCTACACCTTC. Residues: CASGLVVNLGEDFLYNYGYTF.

The chain couples TRBV11-3 to TRBJ2-1; the match to TRBD1 covers 8 bases. This CDR3 comprises 15 residues. Germline V CDR1 and CDR2: SGHNT, YENEEA. The ends lost 3 bases at V and 9 bases at J; junction bases unmatched: 10. CDR3 region: CASSLARGPGGEQFF. As DNA, the CDR3 is TGTGCCAGCAGCTTGGCCAGGGGGCCTGGGGGTGAGCAGTTCTTC.